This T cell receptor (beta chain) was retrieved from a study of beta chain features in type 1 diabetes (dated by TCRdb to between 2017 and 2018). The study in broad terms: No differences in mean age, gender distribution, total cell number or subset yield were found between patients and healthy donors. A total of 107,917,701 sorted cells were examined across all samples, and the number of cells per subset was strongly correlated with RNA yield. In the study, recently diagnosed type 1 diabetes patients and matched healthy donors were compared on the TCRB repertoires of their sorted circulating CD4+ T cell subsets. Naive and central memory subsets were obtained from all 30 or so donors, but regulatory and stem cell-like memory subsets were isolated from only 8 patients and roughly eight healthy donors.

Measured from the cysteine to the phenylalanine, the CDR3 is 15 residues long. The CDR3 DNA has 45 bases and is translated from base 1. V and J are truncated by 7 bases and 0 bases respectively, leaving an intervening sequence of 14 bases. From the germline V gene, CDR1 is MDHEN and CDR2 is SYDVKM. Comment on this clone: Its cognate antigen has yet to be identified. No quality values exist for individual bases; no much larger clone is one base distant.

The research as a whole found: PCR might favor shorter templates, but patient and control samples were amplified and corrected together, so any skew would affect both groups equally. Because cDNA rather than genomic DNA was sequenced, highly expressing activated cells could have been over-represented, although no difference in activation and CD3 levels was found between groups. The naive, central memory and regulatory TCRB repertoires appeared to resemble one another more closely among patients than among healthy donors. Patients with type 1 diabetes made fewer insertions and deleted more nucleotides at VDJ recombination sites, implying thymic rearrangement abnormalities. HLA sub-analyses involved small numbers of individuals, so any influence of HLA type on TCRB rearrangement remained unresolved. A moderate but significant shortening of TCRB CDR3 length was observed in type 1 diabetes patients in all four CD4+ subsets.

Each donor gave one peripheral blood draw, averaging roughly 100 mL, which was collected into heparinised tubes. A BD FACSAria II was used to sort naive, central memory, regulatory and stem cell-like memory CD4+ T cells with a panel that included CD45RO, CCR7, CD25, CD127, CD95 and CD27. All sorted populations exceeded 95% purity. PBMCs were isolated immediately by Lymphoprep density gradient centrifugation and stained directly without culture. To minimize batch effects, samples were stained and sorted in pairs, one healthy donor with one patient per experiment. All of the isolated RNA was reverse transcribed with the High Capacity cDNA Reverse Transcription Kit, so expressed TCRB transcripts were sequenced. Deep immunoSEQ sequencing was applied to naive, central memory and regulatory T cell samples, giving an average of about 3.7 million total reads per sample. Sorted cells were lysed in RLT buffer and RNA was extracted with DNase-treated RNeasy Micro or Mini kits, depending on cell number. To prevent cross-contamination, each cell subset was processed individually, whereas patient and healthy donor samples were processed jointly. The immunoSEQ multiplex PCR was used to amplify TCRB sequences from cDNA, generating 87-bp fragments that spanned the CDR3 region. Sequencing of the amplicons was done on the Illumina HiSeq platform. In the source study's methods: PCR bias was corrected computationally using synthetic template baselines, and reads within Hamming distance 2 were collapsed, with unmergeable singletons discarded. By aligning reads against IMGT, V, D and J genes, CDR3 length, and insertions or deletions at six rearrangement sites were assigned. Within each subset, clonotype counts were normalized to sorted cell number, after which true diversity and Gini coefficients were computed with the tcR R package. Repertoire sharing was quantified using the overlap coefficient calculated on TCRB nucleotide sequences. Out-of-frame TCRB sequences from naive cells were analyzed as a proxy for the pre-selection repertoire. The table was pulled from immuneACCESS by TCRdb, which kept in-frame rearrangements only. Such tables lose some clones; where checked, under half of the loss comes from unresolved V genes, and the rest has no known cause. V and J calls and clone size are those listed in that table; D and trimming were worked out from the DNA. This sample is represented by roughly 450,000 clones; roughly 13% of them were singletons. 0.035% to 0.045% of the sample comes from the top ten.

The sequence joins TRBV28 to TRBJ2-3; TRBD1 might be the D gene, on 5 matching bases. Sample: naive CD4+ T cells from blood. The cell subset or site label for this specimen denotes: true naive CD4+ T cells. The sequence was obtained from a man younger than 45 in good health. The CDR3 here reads CASIDSRVSTDTQYF. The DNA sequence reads TGTGCCAGCATCGACTCCAGGGTTAGCACAGATACGCAGTATTTT. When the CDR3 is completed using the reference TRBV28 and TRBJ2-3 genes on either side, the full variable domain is DVKVTQSSRYLVKRTGEKVFLECVQDMDHENMFWYRQDPGLGLRLIYFSYDVKMKEKGDIPEGYSVSREKKERFSLILESASTNQTSMYLCASIDSRVSTDTQYFGPGTRLTVL.